This T cell receptor (beta chain) is from a study of blood T cell repertoires in COVID-19. Background on the study: Italy, Spain and the United States were the sources of the convalescent and acute COVID-19 samples. Sources were T cells, B-cell-depleted T cells, or PBMCs; the material itself was cDNA or gDNA.

V lost 4 bases to trimming and J lost 6 bases; unmatched junction nucleotides: 12. CDR1 and CDR2 from the germline V gene are SGHRS and YFSETQ. The CDR3 runs to 15 residues. Clones were read by immunoSEQ multiplex PCR, and TCRdb kept only the in-frame ones, dropping some. The sample records about 80,000 clones, around 82% being singletons. The J gene is TRBJ2-7, the V gene TRBV5-1, with 8 bases that match TRBD1. This TCR was sampled from a human donor in a cohort sampled during active COVID-19. The source material was peripheral blood. CDR3 nucleotide sequence: TGCGCCAGCAGCGCGGATACCCAGGGGGCGCGCGAGCAGTACTTC. Amino acid sequence: CASSADTQGAREQYF.